The rows below give T cell receptor beta chains drawn from one sample of a study of graft-versus-host responses after intestinal transplantation. Here immunoSEQ multiplex PCR was the method, and the copy in TCRdb shows in-frame clones only, minus some. The data show tens of thousands of clones, more than 90% seen once. The input for sequencing was PBMCs, taken 16 days after intestinal transplant. These receptors all stem from a human patient who received an intestinal transplant, so some T cells may come from the graft donor. Each CDR3 is given with its conserved first and last residue. A D gene is named only where the DNA matches it firmly. Clone sizes are given selectively: once, few, many, or a class where the clone is expanded.

J gene,clone size,V gene,D gene,CDR3 DNA,CDR3 protein
TRBJ2-1,once,TRBV13,TRBD2,TGTGCCAGCATACTAGCGGGAGCGTGGAATGAGCAGTTCTTC,CASILAGAWNEQFF
TRBJ2-5,-,TRBV7-7,TRBD2,TGTGCCAGCAGCCCCGGGACTAGCTTCGAGACCCAGTACTTC,CASSPGTSFETQYF
TRBJ1-5,-,TRBV5-4,-,TGTGCCAGCAGCCCGGACAGTGGGCCCCAGCATTTT,CASSPDSGPQHF
TRBJ2-2,-,TRBV27,-,TGTGCCAGCAGTATAGGACAGAACACCGGGGAGCTGTTTTTT,CASSIGQNTGELFF
TRBJ1-5,-,TRBV19,-,TGTGCCAGTAGTTGCTGCGGGGGCAATCAGCCCCAGCATTTT,CASSCCGGNQPQHF
TRBJ1-1,once,TRBV9,-,TGTGCCAGCACTCTGGGTACGGGGGGTTTGAGCACTGAAGCTTTCTTT,CASTLGTGGLSTEAFF
TRBJ2-7,-,TRBV2,-,TGTGCCAGCATTTTCAGGCCCTACGAGCAGTACTTC,CASIFRPYEQYF
TRBJ2-1,-,TRBV27,TRBD2,TGTGCCAGCAGTTTCGGTAGCGGGAGCCTCTACAATGAGCAGTTCTTC,CASSFGSGSLYNEQFF
TRBJ1-1,-,TRBV29-1,TRBD1,TGCAGCGTTCTGGCAGGGGGTGCTGAAGCTTTCTTT,CSVLAGGAEAFF
TRBJ2-7,-,TRBV28,TRBD2,TGTGCCAGCAGTTTAGCCAGCGGGGGAGCCTACGAGCAGTACTTC,CASSLASGGAYEQYF
TRBJ2-3,-,TRBV11-3,TRBD2,TGTGCCAGCAGCTTACGACTAGCGGGGTTCACAGATACGCAGTATTTT,CASSLRLAGFTDTQYF
TRBJ2-7,-,TRBV5-6,TRBD1,TGTGCCAGCAGCTTGCCAGAGACAGGGACCTACGAGCAGTACTTC,CASSLPETGTYEQYF
TRBJ2-2,once,TRBV19,-,TGTGCCAGTAGTATAGGACAAAACACCGGGGAGCTGTTTTTT,CASSIGQNTGELFF
TRBJ2-1,-,TRBV12-5,TRBD1,TGTGCTAGTGGTTTGGTACTATCGGGACAGAGTTCCACCAATGAGCAGTTCTTC,CASGLVLSGQSSTNEQFF
TRBJ2-1,-,TRBV7-9,TRBD2,TGTGCCAGCAGCTCCATAGGAGCTAGCGGATACTCCTACAATGAGCAGTTCTTC,CASSSIGASGYSYNEQFF
TRBJ2-7,-,TRBV5-1,TRBD1,TGCGCCAGCAGCGTAATGGGACAGGCACTCTCCTACGAGCAGTACTTC,CASSVMGQALSYEQYF
TRBJ2-5,-,TRBV23-1,-,TGCGCCAGCAGTCGGGGGACCGCCCGACAAGAGACCCAGTACTTC,CASSRGTARQETQYF
TRBJ2-3,-,TRBV6-5,TRBD1,TGTGCCAGCAGCCAGGGGGTGGGGGATACGCAGTATTTT,CASSQGVGDTQYF
TRBJ2-7,-,TRBV18,-,TGTGCCAGCTCACCCGGGTCTCCCTACGAGCAGTACTTC,CASSPGSPYEQYF
TRBJ2-7,-,TRBV19,TRBD2,TGTGCCAGTAGTATTACAGCGGGAGACGGCGAGCAGTACTTC,CASSITAGDGEQYF
TRBJ2-7,-,TRBV28,TRBD2,TGTGCCAGCAGTTTATGGGTAGGACTAGCGGGCTTAGGTACGAGGCAGTACTTC,CASSLWVGLAGLGTRQYF
TRBJ1-5,-,TRBV2,-,TGTGCCAGCAGCGAGACAGAGAATCAGCCCCAGCATTTT,CASSETENQPQHF
TRBJ2-7,-,TRBV9,TRBD2,TGTGCCAGCAGCGTAGAACCTAGCGGCTACGAGCAGTACTTC,CASSVEPSGYEQYF
TRBJ1-5,-,TRBV2,-,TGTGCCAGCTCTTGGGGAATGGTTCAGCCCCAGCATTTT,CASSWGMVQPQHF
TRBJ2-5,-,TRBV6-1,-,TGTGCCAGCAGTGAAGCTTTGTGGCTGAGGCACCAAGAGACCCAGTACTTC,CASSEALWLRHQETQYF
TRBJ2-1,-,TRBV4-3,TRBD2,TGCGCCAGCCAAAAGCGGGACGGCTCCTACAATGAGCAGTTCTTC,CASQKRDGSYNEQFF
TRBJ1-5,-,TRBV29-1,TRBD1,TGCAGCGTTGGCGGGACAGGGGACTATCAGCCCCAGCATTTT,CSVGGTGDYQPQHF
TRBJ2-2,-,TRBV28,TRBD2,TGTGCCAGCAGTCATAAGCGGGAGGGAGCCGGGGAGCTGTTTTTT,CASSHKREGAGELFF
TRBJ1-5,-,TRBV19,TRBD1,TGTGCCAGTAGTAGGGGGACAGGGGGTCCCAAGGGCAATCAGCCCCAGCATTTT,CASSRGTGGPKGNQPQHF
TRBJ2-7,-,TRBV10-3,-,TGTGCCATCAGTGAGACCTCCTCCTACGAGCAGTACTTC,CAISETSSYEQYF
TRBJ1-1,-,TRBV28,-,TGTGCCAGCAGTCCCACCGGCTCATCGGGGTGGACTGAAGCTTTCTTT,CASSPTGSSGWTEAFF
TRBJ2-2,-,TRBV6-1,TRBD1,TGTGCCAGCAGTTTCAGACAGGGGACCGGGGAGCTGTTTTTT,CASSFRQGTGELFF
TRBJ2-7,once,TRBV28,-,TGTGCCAGCAGTTTGTCTCTCGATGCGCAGTACTTC,CASSLSLDAQYF
TRBJ2-6,-,TRBV15,-,TGTGCCACCAGGGATGTCCCGGGACATGATTCTGGGGCCAACGTCCTGACTTTC,CATRDVPGHDSGANVLTF
TRBJ2-7,-,TRBV19,TRBD2,TGTGCCAGTAGTACCTATCTAGCGGGGGACGAGCAGTACTTC,CASSTYLAGDEQYF
TRBJ2-1,-,TRBV9,TRBD2,TGTGCCAGCAGCGACGGACTAGCGGCGGAAAATGAGCAGTTCTTC,CASSDGLAAENEQFF
TRBJ2-7,-,TRBV13,-,TGTGCCAGCAGCTTGGGGGGGGCCCCGGGCGAGCAGTACTTC,CASSLGGAPGEQYF
TRBJ1-1,-,TRBV5-6,-,TGTGCCAGCAGCCTGGACGGTATGAACACTGAAGCTTTCTTT,CASSLDGMNTEAFF
TRBJ2-1,-,TRBV5-4,-,TGTGCCAGCAGCTTAAAAGACGGGTGGAATGAGCAGTTCTTC,CASSLKDGWNEQFF
TRBJ1-1,-,TRBV2,-,TGTGCCAGCACTTGGGGGATCGGCACTGAAGCTTTCTTT,CASTWGIGTEAFF
TRBJ2-7,-,TRBV7-6,TRBD1,TGTGCCAGCAGCTCCCAATTCCGGGACAGGGGGACCTACGAGCAGTACTTC,CASSSQFRDRGTYEQYF
TRBJ2-7,-,TRBV14,-,TGTGCCAGCAGCGGCCGACAGGTCCTCACCAACTACGAGCAGTACTTC,CASSGRQVLTNYEQYF
TRBJ2-3,-,TRBV28,-,TGTGCCAGCAGCACCATAGGTTTCTGGCGGGTAGATACGCAGTATTTT,CASSTIGFWRVDTQYF
TRBJ1-2,-,TRBV2,-,TGTGCCAGCACCGTAACAATATATGGCTACACCTTC,CASTVTIYGYTF
TRBJ2-1,-,TRBV5-4,-,TGTGCCAGCAGCTTGGAGGGTTTAGGCTACAATGAGCAGTTCTTC,CASSLEGLGYNEQFF
TRBJ2-7,-,TRBV6-5,-,TGTGCCAGCAGTTACTCCCTAGGGCGCTATTACGAGCAGTACTTC,CASSYSLGRYYEQYF
TRBJ2-5,-,TRBV7-9,TRBD2,TGTGCCAGCAGCTTAAATCTGGCTAGCGGAACTCCCCAAGAGACCCAGTACTTC,CASSLNLASGTPQETQYF
TRBJ1-1,-,TRBV5-1,-,TGCGCCAGCAGCGTATCGAGGCGTGTAACTGAAGCTTTCTTT,CASSVSRRVTEAFF
TRBJ2-7,-,TRBV6-5,-,TGTGCCAGCAAAAATGCTGGACCGCACTCCTACGAGCAGTACTTC,CASKNAGPHSYEQYF
TRBJ2-7,-,TRBV6-1,TRBD2,TGTGCCAGCAGTGAACTAGCGGGAGAAGGTTACGAGCAGTACTTC,CASSELAGEGYEQYF
TRBJ2-3,-,TRBV28,TRBD2,TGTGCCAGCAGTTTTTCGCTAGCGGGAGAGACCCTTATTTCGGATACGCAGTATTTT,CASSFSLAGETLISDTQYF
TRBJ2-7,-,TRBV5-6,-,TGTGCCAGCAGCTTGAGTAGGGGGTCCTACGAGCAGTACTTC,CASSLSRGSYEQYF
TRBJ1-1,once,TRBV6-5,-,TGTGCCAGCAGTTGGAGAGGGATGAACACTGAAGCTTTCTTT,CASSWRGMNTEAFF
TRBJ1-2,once,TRBV6-5,-,TGTGCCAGCAGTTACGCTCCCCAGGGGTCTGGCTACACCTTC,CASSYAPQGSGYTF
TRBJ2-3,-,TRBV7-9,TRBD1,TGTGCCAGCAGCAAATGGACAGGGGGCATTACAGATACGCAGTATTTT,CASSKWTGGITDTQYF
TRBJ2-3,-,TRBV7-2,TRBD1,TGTGCCAGCAGCCCGACAGGGACAGATACGCAGTATTTT,CASSPTGTDTQYF
TRBJ1-1,-,TRBV19,-,TGTGCCAGTAGTGCCGGGGACATGAACACTGAAGCTTTCTTT,CASSAGDMNTEAFF
TRBJ1-3,-,TRBV19,TRBD1,TGTGCCACCCGACCGGGACAGGGCTCTGGAAACACCATATATTTT,CATRPGQGSGNTIYF
TRBJ1-2,-,TRBV4-3,TRBD1,TGCGCCAGCAGCCAAGATACGACAGGGTCCGGGTATGGCTACACCTTC,CASSQDTTGSGYGYTF